This record covers a single T cell receptor beta chain. Possible read error: a much larger clone is one base away. The library targeted TCRbeta and was prepared with unique molecular identifiers. Using its own MiXCR run on the PCR reads, TCRdb lists one record per CDR3 protein. The sample comprises some 240,000 distinct CDR3 sequences, more than 10% of which are singletons, and around 3% rests with the top ten. With 6 bases removed from V and 4 bases from J, the gap between germline ends came to 18 bases. Germline CDR1 SGHRS, CDR2 YFSETQ. This CDR3 spans 15 amino acids. This record comes from a study of T-cell reconstitution after alpha-beta-depleted transplantation in children.

This chain joins TRBV5-1 and TRBJ2-3, with D possibly being TRBD2 (6 bases). Source: PBMCs from the stem cell graft donor, taken from the stem cell graft. The clonotype originates from a human donor who donated a stem cell graft to a child with acute lymphoblastic leukemia. The CDR3 region has the DNA TGCGCCAGCACTCAATCGGCGGGGTCGGCAGATACGCAGTATTTT. Protein sequence: CASTQSAGSADTQYF.